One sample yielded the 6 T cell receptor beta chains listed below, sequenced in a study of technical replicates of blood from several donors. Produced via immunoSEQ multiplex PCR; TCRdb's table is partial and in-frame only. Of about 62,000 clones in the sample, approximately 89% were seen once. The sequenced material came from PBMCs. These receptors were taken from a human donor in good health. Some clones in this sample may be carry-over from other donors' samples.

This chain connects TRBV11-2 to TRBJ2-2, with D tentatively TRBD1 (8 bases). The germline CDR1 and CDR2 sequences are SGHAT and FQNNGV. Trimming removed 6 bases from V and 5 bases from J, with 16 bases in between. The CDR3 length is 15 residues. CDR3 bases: TGTGCCAGCAGTCGTGACAGGGGAGGGACCGGGGAGCTGTTTTTT. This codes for CASSRDRGGTGELFF.

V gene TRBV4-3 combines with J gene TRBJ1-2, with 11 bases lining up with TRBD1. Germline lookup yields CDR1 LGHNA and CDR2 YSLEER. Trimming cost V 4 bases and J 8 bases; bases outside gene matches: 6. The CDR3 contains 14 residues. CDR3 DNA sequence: TGCGCCAGCAGCCCGCGGACAGGGGGCTGGGGCTACACCTTC. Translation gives CASSPRTGGWGYTF.

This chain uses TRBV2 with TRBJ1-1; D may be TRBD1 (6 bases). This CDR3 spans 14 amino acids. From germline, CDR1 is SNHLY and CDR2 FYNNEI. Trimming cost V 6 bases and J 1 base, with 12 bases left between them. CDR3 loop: CASRERGANTEAFF. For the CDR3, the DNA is TGTGCCAGCAGGGAGCGGGGGGCGAACACTGAAGCTTTCTTT.

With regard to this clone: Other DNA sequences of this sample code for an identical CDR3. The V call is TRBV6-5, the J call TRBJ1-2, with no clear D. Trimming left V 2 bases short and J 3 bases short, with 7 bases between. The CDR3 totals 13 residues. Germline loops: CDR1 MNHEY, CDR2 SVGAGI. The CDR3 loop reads CASSYGQYYGYTF. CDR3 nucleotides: TGTGCCAGCAGTTACGGCCAGTACTATGGCTACACCTTC.

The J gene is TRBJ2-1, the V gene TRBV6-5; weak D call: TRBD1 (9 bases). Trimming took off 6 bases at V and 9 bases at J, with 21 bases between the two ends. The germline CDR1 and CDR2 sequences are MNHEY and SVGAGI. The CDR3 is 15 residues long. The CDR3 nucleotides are TGTGCCAGCAGGAACGGACAGGGGACTAGTAGTGAGCAGTTCTTC. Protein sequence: CASRNGQGTSSEQFF.

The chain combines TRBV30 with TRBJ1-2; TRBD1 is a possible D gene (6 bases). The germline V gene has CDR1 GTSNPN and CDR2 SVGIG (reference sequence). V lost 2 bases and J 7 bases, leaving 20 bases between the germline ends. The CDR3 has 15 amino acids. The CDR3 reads CAWSTPDRPELGYTF. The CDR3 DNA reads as TGTGCCTGGAGTACTCCTGACAGGCCTGAGCTTGGCTACACCTTC.